The rows below give T cell receptor beta chains drawn from one sample of a study of breast tumors, draining lymph nodes, adjacent tissues. One entry per CDR3 protein, called by TCRdb with MiXCR from the multiplex PCR reads. Here the sample spans under 350,000 distinct CDR3 sequences, about 30% being singletons. Material: axillary lymph node tissue. These receptors were collected from a female donor with breast cancer. Some clones in this sample may be carry-over from other donors' samples. CDR3s include the opening cysteine and the closing phenylalanine or tryptophan. Fields, in order: clone size, V gene, D gene, J gene, CDR3 DNA, CDR3 protein. A D gene is named only where the DNA matches it firmly. Where a row states a size, it is once, few, many or the class of an expanded clone; other rows omit it.

clone size: many; V gene: TRBV20-1; D gene: TRBD2; J gene: TRBJ2-3; CDR3 DNA: TGCAGTGCTAGAGGGGGGGGTCTGGCGGGAGGGCCCCAGAGGGATACGCAGTATTTT; CDR3 protein: CSARGGGLAGGPQRDTQYF
clone size: many; V gene: TRBV7-2; D gene: -; J gene: TRBJ2-1; CDR3 DNA: TGTGCCAGCAGCCTCGGGCTAACCCGATACAATGAGCAGTTCTTC; CDR3 protein: CASSLGLTRYNEQFF
clone size: -; V gene: TRBV30; D gene: TRBD2; J gene: TRBJ2-3; CDR3 DNA: TGTGCCTGGACACTAGCGGGTACAGATACGCAGTATTTT; CDR3 protein: CAWTLAGTDTQYF
clone size: many; V gene: TRBV19; D gene: -; J gene: TRBJ2-7; CDR3 DNA: TGTGCCAGTAGTGGACAGTACTACGAGCAGTACTTC; CDR3 protein: CASSGQYYEQYF
clone size: -; V gene: TRBV5-8; D gene: -; J gene: TRBJ2-7; CDR3 DNA: TGTGCCAGCAGCTTGGGACAGCCCTCCTACGAGCAGTACTTC; CDR3 protein: CASSLGQPSYEQYF
clone size: many; V gene: TRBV5-8; D gene: -; J gene: TRBJ2-6; CDR3 DNA: TGTGCCAGCAGCTTCGACCATGGTGGGGCCAACGTCCTGACTTTC; CDR3 protein: CASSFDHGGANVLTF
clone size: many; V gene: TRBV29-1; D gene: TRBD2; J gene: TRBJ2-3; CDR3 DNA: TGCAGCGTTGCGCGACTAGCGGGAAGTGAAACAGATACGCAGTATTTT; CDR3 protein: CSVARLAGSETDTQYF
clone size: many; V gene: TRBV6-4; D gene: -; J gene: TRBJ2-1; CDR3 DNA: TGTGCCAGCAGTCAGAACAATGAGCAGTTCTTC; CDR3 protein: CASSQNNEQFF
clone size: many; V gene: TRBV7-2; D gene: TRBD1; J gene: TRBJ1-5; CDR3 DNA: TGTGCCAGCAGCGCGGCAGGGGGTACATGGCATTTT; CDR3 protein: CASSAAGGTWHF
clone size: -; V gene: TRBV5-6; D gene: TRBD2; J gene: TRBJ2-7; CDR3 DNA: TGTGCCAGCAGCTTGAGCGGGACTTCCTACGAGCAGCACTTC; CDR3 protein: CASSLSGTSYEQHF